This T cell receptor (beta chain) was retrieved from a study of blood T cells in healthy people across ages. A second about 6 to 12 cycle PCR used barcoded and J-beta primers. Template switching added a 12-random-nucleotide identifier to every cDNA molecule. One entry per CDR3 protein, called by TCRdb with MiXCR from the 5' RACE reads. Of more than 1,400,000 distinct CDR3 sequences in the sample, approximately 40% were seen once. The study, taken as a whole, reports: Relative to aged donors, long-lived donors carried more naive CD4+ cells and displayed higher diversity. It was held that diversity estimates obtained from one million T cells represented underestimates.

This clonotype was counted a few times. What it recognizes is unknown. Per the germline V gene, CDR1 is SGHTA and CDR2 is FQGNSA. Trimming took 0 bases from V and 4 from J, leaving 13 bases between them. The CDR3 length is 16 residues. The chain combines TRBV7-2 with TRBJ2-1, with D maybe TRBD2 (6 bases). Input material: blood. The source of this sequence is a woman aged 18-29 years in good health. DNA of the CDR3: TGTGCCAGCAGCTTAGCAACGGGACTCAGGTACAATGAGCAGTTCTTC. As protein: CASSLATGLRYNEQFF.